This entry features one T cell receptor (beta chain) sequence. Its antigen remains unidentified. Donors, without exception, were Caucasian adults residing in Nashville, Tennessee. The germline gives CDR1 SSHAT, CDR2 FNYEAQ (reference sequence). The CDR3 is made up of 14 amino acids. This sample was included in a study of shared clonotypes between healthy human individuals. Points from the study as a whole: Enrolling few donors narrowed the genetic and exposure-history diversity that was represented. In the sorted subsets, rarefaction showed sequencing was incomplete despite large depth.

Deep-level settings were used for running the assay. TCRdb's table, derived via immunoSEQ multiplex PCR, lists solely in-frame clones and lacks some. The repertoire holds about 1 million clones, with around 74% as singletons. The sequenced sample was memory CD4+ T cells sorted from blood. The subset here: CD45RA-negative fraction. The receptor comes from a man aged 18 to 30 in good health. The V gene is TRBV7-7, the J gene TRBJ2-1; possible D gene TRBD2, 5 bases. The chain's CDR3 is CASAVGASYNEQFF. The CDR3 nucleotides read TGTGCTAGCGCCGTTGGTGCGTCCTACAATGAGCAGTTCTTC.